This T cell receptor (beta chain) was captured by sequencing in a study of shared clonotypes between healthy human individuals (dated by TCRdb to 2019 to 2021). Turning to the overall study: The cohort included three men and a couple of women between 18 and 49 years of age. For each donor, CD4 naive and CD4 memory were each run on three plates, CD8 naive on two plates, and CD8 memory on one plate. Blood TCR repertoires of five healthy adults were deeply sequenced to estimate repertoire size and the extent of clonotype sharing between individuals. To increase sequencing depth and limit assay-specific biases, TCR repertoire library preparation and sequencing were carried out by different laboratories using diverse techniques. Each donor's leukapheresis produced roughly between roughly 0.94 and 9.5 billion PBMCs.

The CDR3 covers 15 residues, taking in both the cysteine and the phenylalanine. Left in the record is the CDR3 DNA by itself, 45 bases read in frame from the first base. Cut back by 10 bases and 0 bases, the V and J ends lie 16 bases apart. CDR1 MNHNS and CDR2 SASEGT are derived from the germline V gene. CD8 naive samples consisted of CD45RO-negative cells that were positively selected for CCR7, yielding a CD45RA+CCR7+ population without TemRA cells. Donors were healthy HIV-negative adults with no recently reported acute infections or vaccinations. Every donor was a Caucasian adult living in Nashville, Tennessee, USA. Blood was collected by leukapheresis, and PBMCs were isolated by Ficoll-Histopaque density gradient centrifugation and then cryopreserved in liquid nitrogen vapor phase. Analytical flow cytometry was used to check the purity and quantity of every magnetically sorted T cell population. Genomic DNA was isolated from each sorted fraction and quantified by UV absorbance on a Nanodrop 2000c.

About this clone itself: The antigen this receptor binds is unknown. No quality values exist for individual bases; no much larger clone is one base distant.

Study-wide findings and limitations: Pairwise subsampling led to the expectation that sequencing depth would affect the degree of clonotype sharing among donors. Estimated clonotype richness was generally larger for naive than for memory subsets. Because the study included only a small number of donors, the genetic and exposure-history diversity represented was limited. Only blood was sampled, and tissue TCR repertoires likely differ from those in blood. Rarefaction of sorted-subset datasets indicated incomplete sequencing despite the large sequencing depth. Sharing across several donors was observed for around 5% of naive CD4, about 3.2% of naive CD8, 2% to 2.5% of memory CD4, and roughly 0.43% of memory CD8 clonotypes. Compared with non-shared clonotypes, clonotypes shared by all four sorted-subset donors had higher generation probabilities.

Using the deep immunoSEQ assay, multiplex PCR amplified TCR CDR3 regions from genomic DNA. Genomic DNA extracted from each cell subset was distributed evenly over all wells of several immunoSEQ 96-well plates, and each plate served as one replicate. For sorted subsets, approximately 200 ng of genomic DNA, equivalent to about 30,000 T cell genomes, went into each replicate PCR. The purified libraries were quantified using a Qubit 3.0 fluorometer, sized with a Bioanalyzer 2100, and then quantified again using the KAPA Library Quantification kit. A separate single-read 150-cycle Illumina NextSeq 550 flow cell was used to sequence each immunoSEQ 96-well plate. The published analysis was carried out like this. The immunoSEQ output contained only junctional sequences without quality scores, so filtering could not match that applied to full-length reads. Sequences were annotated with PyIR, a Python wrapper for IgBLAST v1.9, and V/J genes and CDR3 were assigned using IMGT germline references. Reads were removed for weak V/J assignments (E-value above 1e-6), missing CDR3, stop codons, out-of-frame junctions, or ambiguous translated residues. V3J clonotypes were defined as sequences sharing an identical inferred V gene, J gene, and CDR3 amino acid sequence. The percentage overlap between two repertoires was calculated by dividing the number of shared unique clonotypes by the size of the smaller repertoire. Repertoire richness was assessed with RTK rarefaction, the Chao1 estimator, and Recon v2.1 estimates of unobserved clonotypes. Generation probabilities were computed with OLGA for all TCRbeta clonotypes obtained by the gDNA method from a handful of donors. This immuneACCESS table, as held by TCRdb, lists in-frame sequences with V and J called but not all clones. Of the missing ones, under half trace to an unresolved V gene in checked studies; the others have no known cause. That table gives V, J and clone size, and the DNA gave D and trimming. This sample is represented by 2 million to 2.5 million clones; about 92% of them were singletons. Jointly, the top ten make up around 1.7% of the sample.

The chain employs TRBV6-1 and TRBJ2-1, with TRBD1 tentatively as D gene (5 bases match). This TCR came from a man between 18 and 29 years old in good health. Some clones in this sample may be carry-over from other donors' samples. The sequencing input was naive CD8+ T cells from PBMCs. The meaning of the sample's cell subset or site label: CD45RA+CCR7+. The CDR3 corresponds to CATSLQTDSYNEQFF. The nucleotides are TGTGCCACCTCGCTCCAGACAGACTCCTACAATGAGCAGTTCTTC.